This TCR beta chain was sequenced in a study of blood T cells in healthy people across ages. A few counts support this clonotype. The second PCR ran roughly 7 to 12 cycles with a sample-barcoded 5' primer and J-beta primers. TCRdb itself ran the 5' RACE reads through MiXCR, one entry per CDR3 protein. The table has some 760,000 distinct CDR3 sequences, roughly 25% seen once. The ends lost 2 bases at V and 7 bases at J; junction bases unmatched: 7. Germline V gives CDR1 MNHEY, CDR2 SVGAGI. The CDR3 runs 15 residues. These sequences were also reported in another study, on T cells of mothers and their children. This second study says: M1S, a second-PCR primer, added sample barcodes and 2-4 random nucleotides. In each mother, TCR beta CDR3 reads exceeded 10 million; in each child, they numbered approximately 3 million.

The clonotype comes from a boy younger than 18 in good health. The V call is TRBV6-5, the J call TRBJ1-4; TRBD1 matches at 7 bases. The specimen sequenced was blood. The chain's CDR3 is CASSYADREAEKLFF. CDR3 nucleotide sequence: TGTGCCAGCAGTTACGCCGACAGGGAGGCTGAAAAACTGTTTTTT.